This is a list of T cell receptor beta chains from one sample in a study of blood T cell repertoires in COVID-19. The data were produced by immunoSEQ multiplex PCR, yet TCRdb's version contains in-frame clones alone and is incomplete. The sample lists fewer than 200,000 clones; about 81% were seen once. Specimen: PBMCs or T cells enriched from blood (not recorded which). The source is a man aged 50-60 years who had recovered from COVID-19. The CDR3 runs from the conserved cysteine through the conserved F or W. Each record gives: clone size, J gene, V gene, D gene, CDR3 protein, CDR3 DNA. D genes are given only for firm matches. Size is omitted from some rows. Given values are once, few, many or a class for expanded clones.

>NA|TRBJ2-7|TRBV20-1|NA
CSASPGRAYEQYF
TGCAGTGCTAGTCCGGGTCGAGCCTACGAGCAGTACTTC
>NA|TRBJ2-7|TRBV27|TRBD1
CASRTSGTGRLEQYF
TGTGCCAGCAGGACTTCCGGGACAGGGAGGCTCGAGCAGTACTTC
>NA|TRBJ1-2|TRBV18|TRBD1
CASSPPGQPNYGYTF
TGTGCCAGCTCACCACCGGGACAGCCTAACTATGGCTACACCTTC
>NA|TRBJ2-3|TRBV11-2|NA
CASSPQRGITDTQYF
TGTGCCAGCAGCCCGCAACGGGGGATCACAGATACGCAGTATTTT
>NA|TRBJ1-6|TRBV7-2|NA
CASDYGGRWNSPLHF
TGTGCCAGCGACTACGGGGGGCGATGGAATTCACCCCTCCACTTT
>NA|TRBJ2-7|TRBV7-2|NA
CASSDGLAYEQYF
TGTGCCAGCAGCGACGGGTTAGCCTACGAGCAGTACTTC
>NA|TRBJ2-5|TRBV4-3|NA
CASSQDWRTETQYF
TGCGCCAGCAGCCAAGATTGGAGAACGGAGACCCAGTACTTC
>NA|TRBJ2-1|TRBV21-1|NA
CASLKGRIIYNEQFF
TGTGCCAGCCTAAAGGGGAGGATAATCTACAATGAGCAGTTCTTC
>once|TRBJ1-4|TRBV6-5|TRBD1
CASTPKGALGEKLFF
TGTGCCAGCACCCCCAAGGGGGCGTTGGGTGAAAAACTGTTTTTT
>NA|TRBJ1-1|TRBV19|NA
CASSIGSTGTEAFF
TGTGCCAGTAGTATAGGGAGTACGGGGACTGAAGCTTTCTTT
>NA|TRBJ2-1|TRBV7-9|TRBD1
CASSLSDRGDEQFF
TGTGCCAGCAGCCTCTCCGACAGGGGCGATGAGCAGTTCTTC
>NA|TRBJ1-4|TRBV7-8|NA
CASSLVTGPNEKLFF
TGTGCCAGCAGCTTAGTAACAGGGCCTAATGAAAAACTGTTTTTT
>NA|TRBJ2-3|TRBV20-1|TRBD2
CSASRSSGPTDTQYF
TGCAGTGCTAGTAGGTCTAGCGGGCCCACAGATACGCAGTATTTT
>NA|TRBJ1-1|TRBV5-1|NA
CASSPGWNTEAFF
TGCGCCAGCAGCCCAGGTTGGAACACTGAAGCTTTCTTT
>NA|TRBJ2-5|TRBV4-1|TRBD2
CASSPLGLAGGQGETQYF
TGCGCCAGCAGCCCCCTTGGACTAGCGGGGGGGCAGGGAGAGACCCAGTACTTC
>NA|TRBJ1-2|TRBV5-1|NA
CASSIGTPGDYGYTF
TGCGCCAGCAGCATCGGGACCCCAGGGGACTATGGCTACACCTTC
>NA|TRBJ2-7|TRBV10-2|NA
CASSLRSAEQYF
TGCGCCAGCAGTCTTAGATCCGCCGAGCAGTACTTC
>NA|TRBJ1-6|TRBV9|TRBD1
CASSVTVETGGSPLHF
TGTGCCAGCAGCGTAACTGTTGAGACAGGGGGGTCACCCCTCCACTTT
>NA|TRBJ2-7|TRBV4-3|TRBD2
CASSQGVSGGAYEQYF
TGCGCCAGCAGCCAAGGAGTTAGCGGGGGGGCCTACGAGCAGTACTTC
>once|TRBJ2-2|TRBV2|TRBD1
CASHRGAGELFF
TGTGCCAGTCACAGGGGAGCCGGGGAGCTGTTTTTT
>NA|TRBJ2-7|TRBV30|TRBD1
CAWGGQQSYEQYF
TGTGCCTGGGGGGGACAGCAATCGTACGAGCAGTACTTC
>NA|TRBJ2-4|TRBV12-5|NA
CASGLPTLEPAKNIQYF
TGTGCTAGTGGTTTGCCTACTTTAGAACCAGCCAAAAACATTCAGTACTTC
>NA|TRBJ2-7|TRBV7-2|TRBD2
CASSFSSGGIGEQYF
TGTGCCAGCAGCTTTAGTAGCGGGGGGATTGGCGAGCAGTACTTC
>NA|TRBJ1-5|TRBV5-1|NA
CATLPRGRNQPQHF
TGCGCCACCTTGCCCAGGGGTCGCAATCAGCCCCAGCATTTT
>NA|TRBJ1-4|TRBV18|NA
CASSPSGGSEKLFF
TGTGCCAGCTCACCGAGCGGGGGGAGTGAAAAACTGTTTTTT
>NA|TRBJ1-5|TRBV12-3/TRBV12-4|NA
CASRKGGNQPQHF
TGTGCCAGCAGAAAGGGGGGGAATCAGCCCCAGCATTTT
>NA|TRBJ1-4|TRBV7-9|NA
CASSLGSTGREKLFF
TGTGCCAGCAGCTTAGGGAGTACCGGTAGGGAAAAACTGTTTTTT
>NA|TRBJ1-2|TRBV7-9|NA
CASSVDRNPGVYYGYTF
TGTGCCAGCAGCGTAGATCGGAATCCAGGGGTGTACTATGGCTACACCTTC